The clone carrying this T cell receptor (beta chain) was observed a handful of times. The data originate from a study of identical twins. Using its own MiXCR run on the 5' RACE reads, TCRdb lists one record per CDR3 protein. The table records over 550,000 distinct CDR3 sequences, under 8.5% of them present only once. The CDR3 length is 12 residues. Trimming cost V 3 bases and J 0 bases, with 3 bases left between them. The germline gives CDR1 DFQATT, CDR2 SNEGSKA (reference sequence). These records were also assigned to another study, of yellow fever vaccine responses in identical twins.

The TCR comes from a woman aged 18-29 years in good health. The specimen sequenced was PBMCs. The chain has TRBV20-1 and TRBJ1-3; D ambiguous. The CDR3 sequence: CSASLSGNTIYF. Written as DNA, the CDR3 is TGCAGTGCTAGCCTCTCTGGAAACACCATATATTTT.